The rows below give T cell receptor beta chains drawn from one sample of a study of T-cell reconstitution after alpha-beta-depleted transplantation in children. Each CDR3 protein is one row after TCRdb ran MiXCR on the PCR reads. The sample has 450,000 to 700,000 distinct CDR3 sequences, 27% seen once. The input for sequencing was PBMCs, taken before TCRalphabeta/CD19-depleted stem cell transplant. The receptors originated from a boy under two years old with Wiskott-Aldrich syndrome, due to receive a stem cell transplant. CDR3s leave out the opening cysteine and the closing phenylalanine or tryptophan. D genes are given only for firm matches. Not all rows give a size; the values are once, few, many and, for expanded clones, a class.

d_call,clone_size,v_call,cdr3_aa
TRBD2,NA,TRBV5-1,ASSLGGGVAGGNEQF
TRBD2,NA,TRBV5-1,ASSLDLRTSGSYNEQF
TRBD2,many,TRBV10-3,AISEGLAGSGGEQY
NA,few,TRBV5-1,ASSGGVVTHEQF
NA,few,TRBV7-2,ASSPFGLAAYEQY
NA,NA,TRBV5-1,ASTLGAQNEQF
NA,NA,TRBV19,ASSIRRESGYEQY
TRBD1,NA,TRBV28,ASSTWTGENTEAF
NA,NA,TRBV27,ASSFIGSNQPQH
TRBD2,NA,TRBV20-1,GISGRRQETQY
NA,few,TRBV5-1,ASSSYRVSNTGELF
TRBD1,few,TRBV5-8,ASSSGQGAPDYGYT
NA,NA,TRBV12-3/TRBV12-4,ASSLMDTQY
TRBD2,NA,TRBV5-1,ASSLSVTSGRASDDEQF
NA,few,TRBV28,ASSFGLAKNIQY
NA,few,TRBV10-3,AIRGGLREGTDTQY
TRBD1,NA,TRBV6-5,ASSYSGQGEDYGYT
NA,many,TRBV20-1,SARGGEKLF
NA,few,TRBV10-3,AISESKGMGNEQF
TRBD1,few,TRBV7-2,ASSLTGTVYGYT
NA,NA,TRBV29-1,SGRTTYNEQF
TRBD1,NA,TRBV2,ASSRTGDNEQF
NA,few,TRBV29-1,SVVTNNEQF
TRBD2,NA,TRBV10-3,AISGTSGRAGDTQY
NA,NA,TRBV5-1,ASSLDSRNSPLH
NA,NA,TRBV20-1,SASPSGVYEQY
NA,many,TRBV12-3/TRBV12-4,ASSLGQYEQY
TRBD2,few,TRBV5-1,ASSLFLAGETQY
TRBD1,few,TRBV12-3/TRBV12-4,ASSRGRDEKLF
NA,NA,TRBV28,ASSYTVGQPQH
NA,NA,TRBV20-1,SAVWQLEDTQY
NA,few,TRBV5-1,ASSVLPDTDTQY
NA,few,TRBV20-1,SASRTGQGNSPLH
NA,NA,TRBV5-1,ASSSRLHDYNEQF
NA,few,TRBV6-1,ASSRMGPSFSGNTIY
NA,few,TRBV10-3,AISEKGSPLH
NA,NA,TRBV20-1,SGVRCVFEQY
NA,NA,TRBV5-1,ASSPDGSNYGYT
TRBD1,NA,TRBV5-1,ASSLADRGLEAF
TRBD1,few,TRBV29-1,SVDRQGASYGYT
TRBD1,NA,TRBV7-9,ASSAGTGVGAIQY
NA,once,TRBV30,AWSLRGMASRETQY
NA,few,TRBV5-1,ASSLLIEGQETQY
NA,NA,TRBV7-9,ASSFAVSISGYT